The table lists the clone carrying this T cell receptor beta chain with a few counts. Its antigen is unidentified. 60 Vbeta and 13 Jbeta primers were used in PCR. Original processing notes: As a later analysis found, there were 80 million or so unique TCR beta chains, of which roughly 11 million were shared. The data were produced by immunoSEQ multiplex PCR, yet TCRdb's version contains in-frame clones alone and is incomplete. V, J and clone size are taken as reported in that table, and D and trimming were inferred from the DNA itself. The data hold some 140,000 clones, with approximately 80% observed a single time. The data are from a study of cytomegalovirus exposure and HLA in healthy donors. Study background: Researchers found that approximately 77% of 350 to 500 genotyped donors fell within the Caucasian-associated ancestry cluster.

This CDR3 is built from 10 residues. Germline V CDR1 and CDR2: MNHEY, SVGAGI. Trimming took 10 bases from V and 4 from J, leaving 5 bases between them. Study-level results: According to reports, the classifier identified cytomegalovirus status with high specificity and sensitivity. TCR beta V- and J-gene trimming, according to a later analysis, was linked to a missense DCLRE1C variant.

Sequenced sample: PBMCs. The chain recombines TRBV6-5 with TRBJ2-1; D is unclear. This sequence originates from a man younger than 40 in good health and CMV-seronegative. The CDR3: CATGYNEQFF. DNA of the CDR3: TGTGCCACCGGGTACAATGAGCAGTTCTTC.